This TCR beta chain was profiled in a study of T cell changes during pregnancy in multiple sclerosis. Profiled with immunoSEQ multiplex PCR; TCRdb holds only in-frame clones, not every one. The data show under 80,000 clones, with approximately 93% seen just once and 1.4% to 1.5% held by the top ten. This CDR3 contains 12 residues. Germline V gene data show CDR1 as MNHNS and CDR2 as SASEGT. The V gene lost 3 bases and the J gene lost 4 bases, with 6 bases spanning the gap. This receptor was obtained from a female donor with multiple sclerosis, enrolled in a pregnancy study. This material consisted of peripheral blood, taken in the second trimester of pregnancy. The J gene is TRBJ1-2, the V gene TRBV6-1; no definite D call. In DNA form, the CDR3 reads TGTGCCAGCAGTGACAGATCCTATGGCTACACCTTC. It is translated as CASSDRSYGYTF.